This entry lists 13 T cell receptor beta chains sequenced from one sample in a study of blood T cell repertoires in COVID-19. TCRdb keeps only in-frame clones here, not all; method: immunoSEQ multiplex PCR. This sample has roughly 260,000 clones, with 90% found just once. The sample taken for sequencing was peripheral blood. The source is a woman aged 35 to 49 with acute or convalescent COVID-19.

The gene calls are TRBV19 and TRBJ1-3, with unresolved D. The V end lost 7 bases, the J end lost 0 bases, and 16 bases lay between the germline ends. This CDR3 spans 16 amino acids. Germline CDR1 LNHDA, CDR2 SQIVND (reference sequence). The DNA for the CDR3 is TGTGCCAGTACTCATGAGTTGGGCTACTCTGGAAACACCATATATTTT. Amino acids: CASTHELGYSGNTIYF.

The chain combines TRBV19 with TRBJ1-5; TRBD1 aligns across 10 bases. This CDR3 has 18 amino acids. Germline values: CDR1 LNHDA, CDR2 SQIVND (reference sequence). J gave up 1 base and V 6 bases, and 12 bases lay outside the gene matches. The DNA for the CDR3 is TGTGCCAGTAGCCTACAGAGACAGGGGGCGGGAAGCAATCAGCCCCAGCATTTT. The encoded protein is CASSLQRQGAGSNQPQHF.

The chain recombines TRBV20-1 with TRBJ2-7; the D is unclear. There are 11 residues in the CDR3. The V gene's germline CDR1 is DFQATT and CDR2 SNEGSKA (reference sequence). The V gene lost 1 base and the J gene lost 6 bases, with 7 bases spanning the gap. CDR3 region: CSARVASEQYV. The CDR3 region has the DNA TGCAGTGCTAGAGTCGCGAGCGAGCAGTACGTC.

The genes are TRBV10-3 and TRBJ1-3; the D gene is possibly TRBD1 (5 bases). The germline V and J ends were trimmed by 6 bases and 0 bases, with 21 bases remaining between them. Germline V CDR1 and CDR2: ENHRY, SYGVKD. The CDR3 is 18 amino acids. The CDR3 region has the DNA TGTGCCATCAGACCAGGACGGGGGGAGTTGAGCTCTGGAAACACCATATATTTT. This sequence encodes CAIRPGRGELSSGNTIYF.

The genes are TRBV6-1 and TRBJ1-4, with TRBD1 identical over 7 bases. V gave up 2 bases and J gave up 8 bases; unmatched junction bases: 5. The CDR3 consists of 14 residues. In germline, CDR1 is MNHNS, CDR2 SASEGT. The CDR3 protein is CASSEPLTGEKLFF. The CDR3 region has the DNA TGTGCCAGCAGTGAACCTTTGACAGGGGAAAAACTGTTTTTT.

The CDR3 here is CASSPDRGGEKLFF. The DNA of the CDR3 is TGCGCCAGCAGTCCCGACAGGGGAGGTGAAAAACTGTTTTTT. J is TRBJ1-4 and V is TRBV10-2, with 8 bases that match TRBD1. CDR1 and CDR2 (germline): WSHSY, SAAADI. Trimming at V came to 5 bases and at J to 7 bases, leaving 6 bases not matched to a gene. The CDR3 spans 14 residues.

CDR3 protein: CASSLGTGYGYTF. CDR3 sequence (DNA): TGTGCCAGCAGCCTCGGGACAGGCTATGGCTACACCTTC. The rearrangement joins TRBV5-6 to TRBJ1-2, with 8 bases fitting TRBD1. The CDR3 contains 13 residues. Trimming removed 4 bases from V and 4 bases from J; junction bases left unmatched: 3. Germline-derived CDR1 and CDR2 are SGHDT and YYEEEE.

This clone has a single count. The J gene is TRBJ1-3, the V gene TRBV1; the table's D gene call, TRBD1, was not cross checked with the DNA. TRBV1 is an annotated pseudogene. The CDR3 loop spans 16 amino acids. The CDR3 sequence: CTSSQGDRDTGNTIYF. Written as DNA, the CDR3 is TGCACCAGCAGCCAAGGGGACAGGGATACTGGAAACACCATATATTTT.

This chain uses TRBV29-1 with TRBJ1-1; D is uncertain. The CDR3 consists of 13 residues. Germline assignment: CDR1 SQVTM and CDR2 ANQGSEA. Trimming cost V 6 bases and J 3 bases, with 14 bases left between them. CDR3 sequence: CSVALQAYTEAFF. CDR3 nucleotide sequence: TGCAGCGTCGCCTTGCAGGCCTACACTGAAGCTTTCTTT.

The chain links TRBV6-6 to TRBJ2-2; 7 bases line up with TRBD1. Germline V gives CDR1 MNHNY, CDR2 SVGAGI (reference sequence). Unmatched junction bases numbered 16, after V lost 5 bases and J lost 4 bases. The CDR3 is 18 residues long. CDR3 in amino acids: CASSPQHPGQSITGELFF. Written as DNA, the CDR3 is TGTGCCAGCAGTCCCCAACACCCGGGACAGTCGATCACCGGGGAGCTGTTTTTT.

V and J are TRBV20-1 and TRBJ1-3, with D hard to call. This CDR3 has 11 residues. Looked up from germline, CDR1 is DFQATT and CDR2 is SNEGSKA (reference sequence). The V end lost 7 bases, the J end lost 8 bases, and 12 bases lay between the germline ends. The CDR3 loop reads CSGATFDTIYF. In DNA, the CDR3 is TGCAGTGGGGCGACCTTTGACACCATATATTTT.

The gene calls are TRBV6-1 and TRBJ2-3, with 9 bases fitting TRBD2. Losses at the gene ends were 0 bases for V and 2 bases for J; bases not matched to a gene: 6. Germline CDR1 MNHNS, CDR2 SASEGT. The CDR3 extends over 17 amino acids. The CDR3 loop is CASSEAGTSFFTDTQYF. The DNA for the CDR3 is TGTGCCAGCAGTGAAGCGGGGACTAGCTTTTTCACAGATACGCAGTATTTT.

The chain has TRBV10-3 and TRBJ1-2; TRBD1 matches 8 bases. The germline V gene has CDR1 ENHRY and CDR2 SYGVKD. V gave up 6 bases and J gave up 7 bases; unmatched junction bases: 7. CDR3 size: 13 residues. The CDR3 region is CAIRAGGAGGYTF. The CDR3 nucleotides are TGTGCCATCAGGGCAGGGGGCGCGGGTGGCTACACCTTC.